Sequencing of this T cell receptor (beta chain) was carried out in a study of cytomegalovirus exposure and HLA in healthy donors. The V segment lost 1 base and the J segment 6 bases; nucleotides outside the gene matches: 3. There are 13 residues in the CDR3. Germline assignment: CDR1 GTSNPN and CDR2 SVGIG (reference sequence). It was with 60 Vbeta and 13 Jbeta primers that the PCR ran. Generated by immunoSEQ multiplex PCR, the TCRdb table keeps only in-frame clones and is missing some. The profile shows some 90,000 clones, 65% to 85% of them singletons. The chain carries TRBV30 and TRBJ1-5, with 7 positions matching TRBD1. The sample was PBMCs. The receptor comes from a man aged 50-60 years in good health and CMV-seronegative. For the CDR3, the DNA is TGTGCCTGGAGTGGACAGGGTCCTCAGCCCCAGCATTTT. It yields the protein CAWSGQGPQPQHF. The complete variable domain, with remaining parts taken from reference TRBV30 and TRBJ1-5, reads SQTIHQWPATLVQPVGSPLSLECTVEGTSNPNLYWYRQAAGRGLQLLFYSVGIGQISSEVPQNLSASRPQDRQFILSSKKLLLSDSGFYLCAWSGQGPQPQHFGDGTRLSIL.